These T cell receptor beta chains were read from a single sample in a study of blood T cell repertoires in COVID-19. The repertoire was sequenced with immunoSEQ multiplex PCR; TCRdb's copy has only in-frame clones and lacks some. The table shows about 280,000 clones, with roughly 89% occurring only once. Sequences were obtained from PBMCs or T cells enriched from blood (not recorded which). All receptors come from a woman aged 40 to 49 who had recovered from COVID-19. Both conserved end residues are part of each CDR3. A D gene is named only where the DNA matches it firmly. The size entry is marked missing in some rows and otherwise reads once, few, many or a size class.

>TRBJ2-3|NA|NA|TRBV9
TGTGCCAGCAGCGCCCCCGGGACACCTAGCACAGATACGCAGTATTTT
CASSAPGTPSTDTQYF
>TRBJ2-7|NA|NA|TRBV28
TGTGCCAGCAGTTTGTTAGGAGGGACCTACGAGCAGTACTTC
CASSLLGGTYEQYF
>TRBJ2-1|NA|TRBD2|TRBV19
TGTGCCAGTAGTACTACGGGACTAGCGGGAAACAATGAGCAGTTCTTC
CASSTTGLAGNNEQFF
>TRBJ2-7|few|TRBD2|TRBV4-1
TGCGCCAGCAGCCATCTTCATTTAGCGGGAGGGCCGGGGTACGAGCAGTACTTC
CASSHLHLAGGPGYEQYF
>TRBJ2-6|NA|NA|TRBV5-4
TGTGCCAGCAGCCCACAGCACTCTGGGGCCAACGTCCTGACTTTC
CASSPQHSGANVLTF
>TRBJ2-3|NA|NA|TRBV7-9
TGTGCCAGCAGTTCCTACCCCAACTGGGAGAGCACAGATACGCAGTATTTT
CASSSYPNWESTDTQYF
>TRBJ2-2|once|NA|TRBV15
TGTGCCACCAGTCTCCGGGGGAACACCGGGGAGCTGTTTTTT
CATSLRGNTGELFF
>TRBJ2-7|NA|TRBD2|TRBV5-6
TGTGCCAGCAGCTTGCGGACTAGCGGGAGATCCCACTACGAGCAGTACTTC
CASSLRTSGRSHYEQYF
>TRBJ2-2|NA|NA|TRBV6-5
TGTGCCAGCAGTTACTCGATTCGGGGCACCGGGGAGCTGTTTTTT
CASSYSIRGTGELFF
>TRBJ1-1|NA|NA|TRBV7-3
TGTGCCAGCAGCTTAACCCCTCAGGGAGGGACTGAAGCTTTCTTT
CASSLTPQGGTEAFF
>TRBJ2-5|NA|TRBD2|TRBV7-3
TGTGCCAGCAGCTTTAGCGGGAGGGAAGAGACCCAGTACTTC
CASSFSGREETQYF
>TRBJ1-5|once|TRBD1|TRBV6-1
TGTGCCAGCAGTGAAGGTCTGGGACAGGGGGCATGGAGCAATCAGCCCCAGCATTTT
CASSEGLGQGAWSNQPQHF
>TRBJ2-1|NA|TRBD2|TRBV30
TGTGCCTGGAGTGGCTATAGCGGGAGTGGGGATTCCTACAATGAGCAGTTCTTC
CAWSGYSGSGDSYNEQFF
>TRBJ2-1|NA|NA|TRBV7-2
TGTGCCAGCAGCTCCCCCTACTCCTACAATGAGCAGTTCTTC
CASSSPYSYNEQFF
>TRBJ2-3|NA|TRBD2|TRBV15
TGTGCCACCAGCAGAGGATCGAGCGGGATCACAGATACGCAGTATTTT
CATSRGSSGITDTQYF
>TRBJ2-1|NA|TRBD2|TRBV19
TGTGCCAGTACCGCTAGCGGGAGCTCCTACAATGAGCAGTTCTTC
CASTASGSSYNEQFF
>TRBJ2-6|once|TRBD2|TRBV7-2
TGTGCCAGCAGCTTATTCCCGGGAGGGCCCTCTGGGGCCAACGTCCTGACTTTC
CASSLFPGGPSGANVLTF
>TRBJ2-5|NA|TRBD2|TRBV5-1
TGCGCCAGCCAAGCGGCCGCTAGCGGGAGTGAGACCCAGTACTTC
CASQAAASGSETQYF
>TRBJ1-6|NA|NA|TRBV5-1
TGCGCCAGCAGCCCGGAGGGCAGGGTCGGTGTGTATTCACCCCTCCACTTT
CASSPEGRVGVYSPLHF
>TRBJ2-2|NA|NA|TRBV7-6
TGTGCCAGCAGCCGTACAACAGGGATGGACGGGGAGCTGTTTTTT
CASSRTTGMDGELFF
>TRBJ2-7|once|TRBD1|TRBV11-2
TGTGCCAGCAGCCTCCCGGACAGGGCCCACGAGCAGTACTTC
CASSLPDRAHEQYF
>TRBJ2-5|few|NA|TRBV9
TGTGCCAGCAGCGTAGGACAGTACCAAGAGACCCAGTACTTC
CASSVGQYQETQYF
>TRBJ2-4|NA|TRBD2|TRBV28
TGTGCCAGCAGTGCCCGCCAGCTCTTAGCGGGGAACATTCAGTACTTC
CASSARQLLAGNIQYF
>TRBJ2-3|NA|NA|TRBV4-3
TGCGCCAGCAGCCAATACTTTTCAGATACGCAGTATTTT
CASSQYFSDTQYF
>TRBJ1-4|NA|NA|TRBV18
TGTGCCAGCTCACCACCCCACAGGTTTGAAAAACTGTTTTTT
CASSPPHRFEKLFF
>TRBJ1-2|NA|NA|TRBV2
TGTGCCAGCAGTAAGGAGGGTAGGAACTATGGCTACACCTTC
CASSKEGRNYGYTF
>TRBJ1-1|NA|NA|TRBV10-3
TGTGCCATCGGTGGAGGGTTGAACACTGAAGCTTTCTTT
CAIGGGLNTEAFF
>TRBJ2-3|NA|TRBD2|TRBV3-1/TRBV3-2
TGTGCCAGCAGCACTAGCGGGGTGGAAGATACGCAGTATTTT
CASSTSGVEDTQYF
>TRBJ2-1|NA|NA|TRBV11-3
TGTGCCAGCAGCTTAGAAGGCGTGGTGGGAGATGAGCAGTTCTTC
CASSLEGVVGDEQFF
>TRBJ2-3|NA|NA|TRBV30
TGTGCCTGGAGTGAGGAGGGAAGGGGCGCAGATACGCAGTATTTT
CAWSEEGRGADTQYF
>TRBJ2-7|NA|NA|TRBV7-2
TGTGCCAGCAGCCCGGGGGGGACAGTTTCCTACGAGCAGTACTTC
CASSPGGTVSYEQYF
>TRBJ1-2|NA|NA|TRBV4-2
TGTGCCAGCAGCCCCTCTCTCCAAGGAGCTAACTATGGCTACACCTTC
CASSPSLQGANYGYTF
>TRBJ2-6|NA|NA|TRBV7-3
TGTGCCAGCAGCTCGCCGGGGAAAGTCCTGACTTTC
CASSSPGKVLTF
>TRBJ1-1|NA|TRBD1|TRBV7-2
TGTGCCAGCAGCTTAGCAGGGACAGGGGTTCCTGAAGCTTTCTTT
CASSLAGTGVPEAFF
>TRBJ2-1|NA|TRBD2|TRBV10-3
TGTGCCATCAACGGGAGGGCCGGGGACGAGCAGTTCTTC
CAINGRAGDEQFF
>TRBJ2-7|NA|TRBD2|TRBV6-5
TGTGCCAGCAGTTACGGGACTAACCTGCCGGCCTACGAGCAGTACTTC
CASSYGTNLPAYEQYF
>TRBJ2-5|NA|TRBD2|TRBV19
TGTGCCAGTAGTATCCCCGCTAGCGGGAGGGAGACCCAGTACTTC
CASSIPASGRETQYF
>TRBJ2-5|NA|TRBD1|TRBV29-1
TGCAGCGTCTCCGAACAGGGGAAAGAGACCCAGTACTTC
CSVSEQGKETQYF
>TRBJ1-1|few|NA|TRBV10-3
TGTGCCACCGCGCGCGAGCAGAACACTGAAGCTTTCTTT
CATAREQNTEAFF
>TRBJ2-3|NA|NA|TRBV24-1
TGTGCCACCAGTGATGCGGACATGATCACAGATACGCAGTATTTT
CATSDADMITDTQYF
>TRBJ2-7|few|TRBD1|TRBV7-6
TGTGCCAGCAGCTCGAAGGGAGACAGGGGCGGCGAGCAGTACTTC
CASSSKGDRGGEQYF
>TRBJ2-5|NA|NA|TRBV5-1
TGCGCCAGCAGCCAGTTGGCGGGGGAGACCCAGTACTTC
CASSQLAGETQYF
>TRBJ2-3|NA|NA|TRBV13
TGTGCCAGCAGCCTGTCCAGTACGCAGTATTTT
CASSLSSTQYF
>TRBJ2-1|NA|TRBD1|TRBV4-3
TGCGCCAGCAGCCAAGCGCCCGGGACAGGGGGGGAAAATGAGCAGTTCTTC
CASSQAPGTGGENEQFF
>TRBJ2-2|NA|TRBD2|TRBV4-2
TGTGCCAGCAGCCGAATTCATACGGGACTAGCGGGAAGGGAAGGGGACACCGGGGAGCTGTTTTTT
CASSRIHTGLAGREGDTGELFF
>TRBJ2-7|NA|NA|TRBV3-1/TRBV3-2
TGTGCCAGCAGCCTGAACCCACCCGAGGGCGAGCAGTACTTC
CASSLNPPEGEQYF
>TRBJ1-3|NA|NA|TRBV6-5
TGTGCCAGCAGTAGAGGCGGTGGAAACACCATATATTTT
CASSRGGGNTIYF
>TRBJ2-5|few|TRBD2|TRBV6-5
TGTGCCACCTCCGGGACTAGATGGGAGACCCAGTACTTC
CATSGTRWETQYF
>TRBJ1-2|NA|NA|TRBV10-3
TGTGCCATCAGTGAGCCCATAGCGTCGGGGGGCTACACCTTC
CAISEPIASGGYTF
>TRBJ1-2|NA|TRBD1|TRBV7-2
TGTGCCAGCAGCCCGGGACAGAACTATGGCTACACCTTC
CASSPGQNYGYTF
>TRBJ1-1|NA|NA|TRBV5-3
TGTGCCAGAAGCTTCGGTAGAGGAGACGGAACGAACACTGAAGCTTTCTTT
CARSFGRGDGTNTEAFF
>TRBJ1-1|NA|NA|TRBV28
TGTGCCAGCAGTTTTAGATTTAACACTGAAGCTTTCTTT
CASSFRFNTEAFF
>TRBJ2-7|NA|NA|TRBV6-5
TGTGCCAGCCGGGACTTCCACGAGCAGTACTTC
CASRDFHEQYF
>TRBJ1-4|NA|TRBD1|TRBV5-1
TGCGCCAGCAGCTTGAGTGCAGGGGGGAATGAAAAACTGTTTTTT
CASSLSAGGNEKLFF
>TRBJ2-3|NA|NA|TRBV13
TGTGCCAGCAGCTTAGGAGGGGCTAGCGCAGATACGCAGTATTTT
CASSLGGASADTQYF
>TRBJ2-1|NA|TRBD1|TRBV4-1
TGCGCCAGCAGCCCAGGACAGGGGGGATTTTATGAGCAGTTCTTC
CASSPGQGGFYEQFF
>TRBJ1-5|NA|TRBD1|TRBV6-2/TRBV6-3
TGTGCCAGCAGCCTAACGGACAGGGCTAGCAATCAGCCCCAGCATTTT
CASSLTDRASNQPQHF
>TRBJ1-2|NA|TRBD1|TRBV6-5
TGTGCCAGCGACAGGGTCGACTATGGCTACACCTTC
CASDRVDYGYTF